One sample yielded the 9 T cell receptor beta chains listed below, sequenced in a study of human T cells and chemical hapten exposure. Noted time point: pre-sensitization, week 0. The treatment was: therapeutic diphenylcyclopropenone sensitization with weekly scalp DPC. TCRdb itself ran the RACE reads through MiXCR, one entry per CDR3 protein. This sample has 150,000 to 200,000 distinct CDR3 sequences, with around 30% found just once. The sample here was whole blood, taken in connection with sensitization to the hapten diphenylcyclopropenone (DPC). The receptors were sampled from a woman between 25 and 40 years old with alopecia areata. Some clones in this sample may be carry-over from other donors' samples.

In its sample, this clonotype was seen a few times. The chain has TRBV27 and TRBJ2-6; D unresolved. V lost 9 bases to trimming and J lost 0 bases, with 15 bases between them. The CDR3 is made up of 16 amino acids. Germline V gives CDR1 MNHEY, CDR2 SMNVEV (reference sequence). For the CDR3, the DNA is TGTGCCAGTAAAGTACGGGCGAGCTCTGGGGCCAACGTCCTGACTTTC. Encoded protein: CASKVRASSGANVLTF.

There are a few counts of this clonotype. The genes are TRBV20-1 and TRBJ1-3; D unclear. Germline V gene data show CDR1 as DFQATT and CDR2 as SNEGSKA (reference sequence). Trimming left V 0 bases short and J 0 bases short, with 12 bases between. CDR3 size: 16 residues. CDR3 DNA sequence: TGCAGTGCTAGAGATCGAGGCGCGATCTCTGGAAACACCATATATTTT. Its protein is CSARDRGAISGNTIYF.

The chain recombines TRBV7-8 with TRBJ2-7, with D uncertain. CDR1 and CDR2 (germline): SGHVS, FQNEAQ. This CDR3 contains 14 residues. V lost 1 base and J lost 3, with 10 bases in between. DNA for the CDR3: TGTGCCAGCAGCTTAGATCCCGGCCTCTACGAGCAGTACTTC. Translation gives CASSLDPGLYEQYF.

This CDR3 is CSVGRRTGGYEQYF. For the CDR3, the DNA is TGCAGCGTTGGAAGGAGGACAGGGGGCTACGAGCAGTACTTC. The chain uses TRBV29-1 and TRBJ2-7; TRBD1 aligns across 10 bases. The germline V gene has CDR1 SQVTM and CDR2 ANQGSEA. V was clipped by 4 bases and J by 3 bases; unmatched bases: 6. This CDR3 comprises 14 residues.

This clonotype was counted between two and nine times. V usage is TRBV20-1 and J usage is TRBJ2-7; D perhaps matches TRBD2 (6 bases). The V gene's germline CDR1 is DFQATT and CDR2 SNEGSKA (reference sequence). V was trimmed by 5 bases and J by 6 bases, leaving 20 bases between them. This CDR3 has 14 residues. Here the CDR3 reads CSAGRSGLPSEQYF. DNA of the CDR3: TGCAGTGCTGGGAGGTCGGGACTCCCCTCCGAGCAGTACTTC.

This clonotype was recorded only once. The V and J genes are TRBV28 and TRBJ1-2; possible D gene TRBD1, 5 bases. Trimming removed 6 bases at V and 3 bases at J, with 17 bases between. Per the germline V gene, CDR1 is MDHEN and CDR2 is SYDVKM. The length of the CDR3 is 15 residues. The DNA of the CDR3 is TGTGCCAGCAGATCCCCAAGTCAGGGTGACTATGGCTACACCTTC. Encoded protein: CASRSPSQGDYGYTF.

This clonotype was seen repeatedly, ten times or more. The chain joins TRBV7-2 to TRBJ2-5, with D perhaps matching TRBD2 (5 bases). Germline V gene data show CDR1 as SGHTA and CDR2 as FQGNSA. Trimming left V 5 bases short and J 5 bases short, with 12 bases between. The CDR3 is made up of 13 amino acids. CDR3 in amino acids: CASSDQQRETQYF. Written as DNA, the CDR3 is TGTGCCAGCAGCGACCAGCAGCGGGAGACCCAGTACTTC.

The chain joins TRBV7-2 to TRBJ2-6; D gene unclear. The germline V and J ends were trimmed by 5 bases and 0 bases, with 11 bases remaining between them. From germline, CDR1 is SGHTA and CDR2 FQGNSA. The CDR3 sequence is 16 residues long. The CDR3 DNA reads TGTGCCAGCAGCCATAGTGTCAACTCTGGGGCCAACGTCCTGACTTTC. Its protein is CASSHSVNSGANVLTF.

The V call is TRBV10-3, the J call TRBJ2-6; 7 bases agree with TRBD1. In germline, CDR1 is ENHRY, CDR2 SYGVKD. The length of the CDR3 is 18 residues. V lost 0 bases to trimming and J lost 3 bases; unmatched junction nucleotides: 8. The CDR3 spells CAISESKTGPYGANVLTF. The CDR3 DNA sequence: TGTGCCATCAGTGAGTCAAAGACAGGGCCCTATGGGGCCAACGTCCTGACTTTC.